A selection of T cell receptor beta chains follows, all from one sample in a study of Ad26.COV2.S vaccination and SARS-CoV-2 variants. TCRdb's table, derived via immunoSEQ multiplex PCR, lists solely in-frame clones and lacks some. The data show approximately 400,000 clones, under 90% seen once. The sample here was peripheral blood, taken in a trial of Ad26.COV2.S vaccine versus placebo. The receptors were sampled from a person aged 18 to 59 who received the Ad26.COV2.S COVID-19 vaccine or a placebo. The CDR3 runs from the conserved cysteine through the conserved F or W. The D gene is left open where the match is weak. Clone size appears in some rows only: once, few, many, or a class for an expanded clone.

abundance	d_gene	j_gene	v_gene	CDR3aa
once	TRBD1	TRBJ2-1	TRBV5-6	CASRDREADEQFF
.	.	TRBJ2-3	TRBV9	CASTLGLTTDTQYF
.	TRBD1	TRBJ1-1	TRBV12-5	CASGDRGLLLSEAFF
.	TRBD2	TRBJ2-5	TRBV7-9	CASSSRTSGSRRSETQYF
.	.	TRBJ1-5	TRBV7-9	CASSAPGEVQPQHF
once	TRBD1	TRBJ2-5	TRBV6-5	CASSRLRGQEETQYF
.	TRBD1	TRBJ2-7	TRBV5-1	CASSLARQGEGEQYF
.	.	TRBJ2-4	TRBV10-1	CASSAGAGVAKNIQYF
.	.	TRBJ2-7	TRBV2	CASSRERQVRGEQYF
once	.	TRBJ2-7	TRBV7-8	CASSRELPRGEQYF
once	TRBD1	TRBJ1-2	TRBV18	CASSPQGANGYTF
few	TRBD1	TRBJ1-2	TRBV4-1	CASSQTGAYGYTF
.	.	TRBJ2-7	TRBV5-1	CASSFNRLVYEQYF
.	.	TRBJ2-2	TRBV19	CASSLGTVGTGELFF
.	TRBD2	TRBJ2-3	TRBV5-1	CASSSGAGGGSDTQYF
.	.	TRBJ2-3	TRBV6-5	CATRLATRADTQYF
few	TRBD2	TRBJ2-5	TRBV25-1	CASSEIRRRGVQETQYF
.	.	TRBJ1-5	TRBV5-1	CASSLGQGHQPQHF
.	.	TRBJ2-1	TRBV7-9	CASSLTGGRSYNEQFF
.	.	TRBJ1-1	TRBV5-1	CASKEGMNTEAFF
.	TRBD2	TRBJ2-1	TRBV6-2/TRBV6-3	CASSYSWSSGGHYNEQFF
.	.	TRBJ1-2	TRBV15	CATSRRGEENYGYTF
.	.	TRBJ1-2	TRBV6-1	CASTPPGGYYGYTF
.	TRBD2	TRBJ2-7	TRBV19	CATAPTSPTGAYEQYF
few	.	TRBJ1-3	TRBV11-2	CASSFSTGAGNTIYF
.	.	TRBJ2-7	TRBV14	CASSQTGFSYEQYF
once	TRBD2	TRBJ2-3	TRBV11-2	CASSNTLAGARTDTQYF
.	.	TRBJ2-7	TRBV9	CASSVGLGYEQYF
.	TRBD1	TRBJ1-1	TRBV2	CASRDRTGWTEAFF
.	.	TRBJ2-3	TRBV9	CASSVKRGALGTDTQYF
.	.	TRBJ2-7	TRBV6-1	CASSEAGSSYEQYF
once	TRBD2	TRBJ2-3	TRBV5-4	CASSTGTSGADTQYF
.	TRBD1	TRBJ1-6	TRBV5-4	CASSRDRGRPPLHF
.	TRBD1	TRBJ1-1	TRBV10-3	CAISRTGEDTEAFF
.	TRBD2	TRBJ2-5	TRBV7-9	CASIPLAGAGETQYF
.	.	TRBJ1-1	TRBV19	CASSIMRGVAEAFF
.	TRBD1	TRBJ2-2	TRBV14	CASSQQYRGPSTGELFF
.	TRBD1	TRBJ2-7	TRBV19	CATTTTTGASYEQYF
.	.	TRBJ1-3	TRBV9	CASSVGPGNTIYF
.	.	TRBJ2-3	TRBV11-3	CASSLGEYSAQSTDTQYF
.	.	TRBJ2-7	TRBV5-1	CASRDPSSYEQYF
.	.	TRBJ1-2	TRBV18	CASSPLLGGYTF